These 21 T cell receptor beta chains were all obtained from the same sample, sequenced in a study of cytomegalovirus exposure and HLA in healthy donors. Both 60 Vbeta primers and 13 Jbeta primers went into the PCR. Assay: immunoSEQ multiplex PCR; the TCRdb copy retains only in-frame clones and omits some. The sample includes 170,000 or so clones, around three quarters of them seen just once. Sequenced material: PBMCs. These receptors all come from a woman in her thirties or forties in good health and CMV-seronegative.

The chain uses TRBV19 and TRBJ1-2; D unresolved. Germline V gene lookup returns CDR1 LNHDA and CDR2 SQIVND (reference sequence). CDR3 length: 14 residues. Trimming shortened V by 5 bases and J by 8 bases, and 18 bases separated the two germline ends. The CDR3 bases are TGTGCCAGTAGTCCCGAACGGGGTGGTAGGGGCTACACCTTC. Protein sequence: CASSPERGGRGYTF.

The chain is built from TRBV2 and TRBJ2-5, with 9 bases identical to TRBD2. Germline V gene sequence: CDR1 SNHLY, CDR2 FYNNEI. The CDR3 is made up of 14 amino acids. The V and J ends lost 5 bases and 3 bases, in that order; junction bases with no gene match: 4. CDR3 sequence (DNA): TGTGCCAGCAGTACCGGGACTAGCAAAGAGACCCAGTACTTC. This translates into CASSTGTSKETQYF. Full variable domain (rest looked up from reference TRBV2 and TRBJ2-5): EPEVTQTPSHQVTQMGQEVILRCVPISNHLYFYWYRQILGQKVEFLVSFYNNEISEKSEIFDDQFSVERPDGSNFTLKIRSTKLEDSAMYFCASSTGTSKETQYFGPGTRLLVL.

This sequence joins TRBV9 and TRBJ2-7, with TRBD2 as a possible D gene (5 bases). There are 13 residues in the CDR3. Germline lookup yields CDR1 SGDLS and CDR2 YYNGEE. V lost 4 bases and J 4 bases, leaving 12 bases between the germline ends. Here the CDR3 reads CASSPRPGYEQYF. The CDR3, as DNA: TGTGCCAGCAGCCCCCGTCCGGGATACGAGCAGTACTTC. The variable domain in full, with the rest retrieved from reference TRBV9 and TRBJ2-7, is DSGVTQTPKHLITATGQRVTLRCSPRSGDLSVYWYQQSLDQGLQFLIQYYNGEERAKGNILERFSAQQFPDLHSELNLSSLELGDSALYFCASSPRPGYEQYFGPGTRLTVT.

The chain uses TRBV11-3 and TRBJ1-3; D ambiguous. CDR3 length: 13 amino acids. Trimming cost V 4 bases and J 4 bases, with 8 bases left between them. The germline V gene has CDR1 SGHNT and CDR2 YENEEA. DNA of the CDR3: TGTGCCAGCAGCTCTATGATGGGAAACACCATATATTTT. It specifies CASSSMMGNTIYF.

The V call is TRBV9, the J call TRBJ2-5; 7 bases match TRBD1. J gave up 4 bases and V 3 bases, and 21 bases lay outside the gene matches. Germline CDR1 is SGDLS and CDR2 is YYNGEE. This CDR3 is built from 19 residues. Here the CDR3 DNA reads TGTGCCAGCAGCGCCTCGTTGTTAACCACGAGGGGGCACGGAGAGACCCAGTACTTC. It specifies CASSASLLTTRGHGETQYF.

This chain uses TRBV30 with TRBJ2-1; tentative D call: TRBD2 (5 bases). Trimming took 6 bases from V and 10 from J, leaving 16 bases between them. CDR3 length: 12 amino acids. CDR1 GTSNPN and CDR2 SVGIG come from the germline V gene (reference sequence). The CDR3 reads CACLREGFEQFF. CDR3 nucleotides: TGTGCCTGCCTACGTGAGGGTTTCGAGCAGTTCTTC.

V usage is TRBV5-5 and J usage is TRBJ1-6, with 7 bases fitting TRBD1. CDR1 is SGHKS, CDR2 YYEKEE, per germline (reference sequence). J was trimmed by 9 bases and V by 0 bases; bases with no gene match: 3. CDR3 length: 14 amino acids. The chain's CDR3 is CASSLEQGFSPLHF. CDR3 bases: TGTGCCAGCAGCTTGGAACAGGGGTTTTCACCCCTCCACTTT. The full variable domain, rest sourced from reference TRBV5-5 and TRBJ1-6, is DAGVTQSPTHLIKTRGQQVTLRCSPISGHKSVSWYQQVLGQGPQFIFQYYEKEERGRGNFPDRFSARQFPNYSSELNVNALLLGDSALYLCASSLEQGFSPLHFGNGTRLTVT.

This sequence joins TRBV27 and TRBJ2-2, with TRBD2 matching 8 bases. Trimming took 6 bases from V and 4 from J; bases not matched to a gene: 10. CDR1 MNHEY and CDR2 SMNVEV come from the germline V gene (reference sequence). There are 16 residues in the CDR3. CDR3 region: CASSRGRGDGTGELFF. CDR3 bases: TGTGCCAGCAGCCGGGGGCGGGGGGACGGCACCGGGGAGCTGTTTTTT.

The V call is TRBV10-2, the J call TRBJ2-3; TRBD1 matches 7 bases. The junction had 2 bases not matched to a gene; V was cut back by 8 bases and J by 0 bases. Germline V gene lookup returns CDR1 WSHSY and CDR2 SAAADI. The CDR3 extends over 13 amino acids. CDR3 in amino acids: CASSDRSTDTQYF. DNA for the CDR3: TGCGCCAGCTCGGACAGGAGCACAGATACGCAGTATTTT.

This clone was counted a few times. This rearrangement joins TRBV5-1 to TRBJ1-1, with D unresolved. The CDR3 sequence is 14 residues long. The V end was cut by 4 bases, the J end by 1 base, with 11 bases between. Germline V CDR1 and CDR2: SGHRS, YFSETQ. CDR3 protein: CASSLGRENTEAFF. DNA for the CDR3: TGCGCCAGCAGCCTCGGACGGGAGAACACTGAAGCTTTCTTT.

The rearrangement joins TRBV19 to TRBJ1-2; tentatively, D is TRBD1 (6 bases). Per germline, CDR1 LNHDA and CDR2 SQIVND (reference sequence). The CDR3 is 15 residues long. V lost 3 bases to trimming and J lost 4 bases, with 15 bases between them. CDR3 amino acids: CASSILQGGIYGYTF. The CDR3 DNA reads as TGTGCCAGTAGTATTCTACAGGGCGGTATCTATGGCTACACCTTC.

The J gene is TRBJ1-1, the V gene TRBV30; 7 bases align to TRBD1. Germline CDR1 GTSNPN, CDR2 SVGIG (reference sequence). V was clipped by 0 bases and J by 0 bases; unmatched bases: 7. The length of the CDR3 is 16 residues. The CDR3 protein is CAWSVSATGVNTEAFF. Here the CDR3 DNA reads TGTGCCTGGAGTGTATCTGCCACAGGGGTGAACACTGAAGCTTTCTTT.

The genes are TRBV12-1 and TRBJ1-4. TRBV12-1 is flagged as a pseudogene. The CDR3 is 23 residues long. Written as DNA, the CDR3 is TGTGCCAGCAGCTTTGTATTTCCCCAGGAGGGCACTGTAAATCTCGCAACTAATGAAAAACTGTTTTTT. Translating it yields CASSFVFPQEGTVNLATNEKLFF.

This chain links TRBV7-3 with TRBJ2-1, with a weak D call TRBD2 (6 bases). Germline assignment: CDR1 SGHTA and CDR2 FQGTGA. CDR3 length equals 15 residues. Trimming shortened V by 5 bases and J by 3 bases, and 14 bases separated the two germline ends. The CDR3: CASSSLGRNYNEQFF. In DNA form, the CDR3 reads TGTGCCAGCAGCAGCTTGGGGAGGAACTACAATGAGCAGTTCTTC.

The chain recombines TRBV5-1 with TRBJ2-1; D call uncertain. Germline V gene lookup returns CDR1 SGHRS and CDR2 YFSETQ. The CDR3 is 15 residues long. The V end lost 0 bases, the J end lost 7 bases, and 14 bases lay between the germline ends. The CDR3 spells CASSLASLAINEQFF. DNA of the CDR3: TGCGCCAGCAGCTTGGCCAGTTTGGCAATTAATGAGCAGTTCTTC.

V gene TRBV28 combines with J gene TRBJ1-2, with 8 bases identical to TRBD1. This CDR3 is 13 amino acids long. The V segment lost 7 bases and the J segment 6 bases; nucleotides outside the gene matches: 7. Germline CDR1 and CDR2: MDHEN and SYDVKM. CDR3 sequence (DNA): TGTGCCAGCATACCAGGGGGCAGGGATGGCTACACCTTC. Encoded protein: CASIPGGRDGYTF.

This clone was picked up a small number of times. The V call is TRBV21-1, the J call TRBJ1-6; no DNA check was done on the table's D call, TRBD1. TRBV21-1 is a listed pseudogene. CDR3 size: 15 residues. This CDR3 is CASSKVQGLGSPLHF. The CDR3 DNA reads TGTGCCAGCAGCAAAGTTCAGGGGCTCGGTTCACCCCTCCACTTT.

The chain joins TRBV7-2 to TRBJ2-2, with 8 bases that match TRBD2. Germline-derived CDR1 and CDR2 are SGHTA and FQGNSA. The CDR3 has 15 amino acids. After removal of 7 bases from V and 4 bases from J, the junction contained 8 bases not matched to a gene. The CDR3 nucleotides are TGTGCCAGCACAACAGTAGCGGGATCCACCGGGGAGCTGTTTTTT. Its protein product is CASTTVAGSTGELFF. The full variable domain, rest sourced from reference TRBV7-2 and TRBJ2-2, is GAGVSQSPSNKVTEKGKDVELRCDPISGHTALYWYRQSLGQGLEFLIYFQGNSAPDKSGLPSDRFSAERTGGSVSTLTIQRTQQEDSAVYLCASTTVAGSTGELFFGEGSRLTVL.

The sample holds a few counts of this clone. The J gene is TRBJ1-2, the V gene TRBV6-6, with D hard to call. Looked up from germline, CDR1 is MNHNY and CDR2 is SVGAGI (reference sequence). With 0 bases removed from V and 4 bases from J, the gap between germline ends came to 15 bases. The CDR3 totals 16 residues. CDR3 DNA: TGTGCCAGCAGTTACTCGTTACACAGAACCACCTATGGCTACACCTTC. As protein: CASSYSLHRTTYGYTF.

The chain is built from TRBV7-9 and TRBJ1-2; maybe TRBD1 (5 bases). The V and J ends lost 4 bases and 3 bases respectively, with 9 bases between them. The CDR3 consists of 13 residues. Germline V gene sequence: CDR1 SEHNR, CDR2 FQNEAQ (reference sequence). The CDR3 loop is CASSYGGDYGYTF. For the CDR3, the DNA is TGTGCCAGCAGCTACGGGGGGGACTATGGCTACACCTTC.

The chain recombines TRBV15 with TRBJ2-5, with TRBD2 as a possible D gene (7 bases). TRBJ2-7 explains the end of the DNA better; the J call may be wrong. The CDR3 is 14 residues long. CDR1 and CDR2 (germline): LNHNV, YYDKDF (reference sequence). CDR3 in amino acids: CATSSGGAAYEQYF. The CDR3 DNA is TGTGCCACCAGCAGTGGGGGGGCCGCCTACGAGCAGTACTTC.